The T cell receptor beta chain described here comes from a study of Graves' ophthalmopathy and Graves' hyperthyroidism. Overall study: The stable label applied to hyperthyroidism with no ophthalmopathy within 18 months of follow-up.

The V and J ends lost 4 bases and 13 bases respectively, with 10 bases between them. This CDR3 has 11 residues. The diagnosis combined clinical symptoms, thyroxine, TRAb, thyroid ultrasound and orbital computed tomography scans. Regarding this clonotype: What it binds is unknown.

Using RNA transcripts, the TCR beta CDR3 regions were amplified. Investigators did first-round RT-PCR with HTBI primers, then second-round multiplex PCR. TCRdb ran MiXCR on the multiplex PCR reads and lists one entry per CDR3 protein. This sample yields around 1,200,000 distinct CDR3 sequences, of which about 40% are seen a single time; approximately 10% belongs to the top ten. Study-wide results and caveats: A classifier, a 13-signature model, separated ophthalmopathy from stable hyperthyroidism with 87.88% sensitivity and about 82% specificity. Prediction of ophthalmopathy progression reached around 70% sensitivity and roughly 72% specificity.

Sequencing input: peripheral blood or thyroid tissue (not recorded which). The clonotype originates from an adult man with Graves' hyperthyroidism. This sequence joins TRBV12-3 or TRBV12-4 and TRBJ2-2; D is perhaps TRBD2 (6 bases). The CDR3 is CASSYTRGLFF. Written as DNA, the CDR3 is TGTGCCAGCAGTTACACGCGGGGGCTGTTTTTT.